Listed below are T cell receptor beta chains from one sample, sequenced in a study of T cell changes during pregnancy in multiple sclerosis. Here immunoSEQ multiplex PCR was the method, and the copy in TCRdb shows in-frame clones only, minus some. The sample contains about 32,000 clones, roughly nine tenths of which appear only once. The source material was CD8+ T cells from peripheral blood mononuclear cells, sampled in the second trimester of pregnancy. These receptors originate from a female donor with multiple sclerosis, enrolled in a pregnancy study. CDR3s include the opening cysteine and the closing phenylalanine or tryptophan. Fields, in order: D gene, V gene, J gene, clone size, CDR3 protein, CDR3 DNA. D genes are given only for firm matches. Clone size is not always given. Where it is, it says once, few, many or a class for expanded clones.

D: NA
V: TRBV27
J: TRBJ2-1
size: few
CDR3: CASSQGGGEQFF
DNA: TGTGCCAGCAGCCAGGGTGGCGGTGAGCAGTTCTTC

D: NA
V: TRBV6-1
J: TRBJ2-5
size: once
CDR3: CASSVREETQYF
DNA: TGTGCCAGCAGTGTGAGAGAAGAGACCCAGTACTTC

D: TRBD1
V: TRBV2
J: TRBJ1-2
size: NA
CDR3: CASMDRGGYTF
DNA: TGTGCCAGCATGGACAGGGGAGGCTACACCTTC

D: NA
V: TRBV9
J: TRBJ2-2
size: NA
CDR3: CASSASLSPGELFF
DNA: TGTGCCAGCAGCGCTTCACTATCCCCCGGGGAGCTGTTTTTT

D: NA
V: TRBV6-4
J: TRBJ2-2
size: NA
CDR3: CASSAQDTGELFF
DNA: TGTGCCAGCAGTGCTCAGGACACCGGGGAGCTGTTTTTT

D: TRBD2
V: TRBV7-9
J: TRBJ2-2
size: NA
CDR3: CASSPPGLAANTGELFF
DNA: TGTGCCAGCAGTCCGCCGGGACTAGCAGCGAACACCGGGGAGCTGTTTTTT

D: TRBD1
V: TRBV29-1
J: TRBJ1-1
size: NA
CDR3: CSTLDRAGTEAFF
DNA: TGCAGCACTTTGGACAGGGCGGGCACTGAAGCTTTCTTT

D: TRBD1
V: TRBV18
J: TRBJ2-7
size: NA
CDR3: CASSPGRGIYEQYF
DNA: TGTGCCAGCTCACCGGGCAGGGGGATCTACGAGCAGTACTTC

D: NA
V: TRBV14
J: TRBJ1-5
size: NA
CDR3: CASSHRGSNQPQHF
DNA: TGTGCCAGCAGCCACAGGGGCAGCAATCAGCCCCAGCATTTT

D: NA
V: TRBV5-4
J: TRBJ1-5
size: NA
CDR3: CASSLDAGAQHF
DNA: TGTGCCAGCAGCTTGGATGCGGGGGCCCAGCATTTT

D: TRBD1
V: TRBV28
J: TRBJ2-2
size: few
CDR3: CASSTGTGGHGELFF
DNA: TGTGCCAGCAGTACCGGGACAGGGGGCCACGGGGAGCTGTTTTTT

D: TRBD1
V: TRBV4-1
J: TRBJ1-5
size: NA
CDR3: CASSQATGNVQPQHF
DNA: TGCGCCAGCAGCCAAGCGACAGGGAATGTTCAGCCCCAGCATTTT

D: NA
V: TRBV7-3
J: TRBJ2-5
size: NA
CDR3: CASSLLERETQYF
DNA: TGTGCCAGCAGCTTATTAGAGAGAGAGACCCAGTACTTC

D: TRBD1
V: TRBV11-2
J: TRBJ2-5
size: once
CDR3: CASSLFVGTGDETQYF
DNA: TGTGCCAGCAGCTTATTTGTAGGGACAGGGGATGAGACCCAGTACTTC

D: TRBD1
V: TRBV7-9
J: TRBJ1-2
size: NA
CDR3: CASSLGRTGIKGYTF
DNA: TGTGCCAGCAGCTTAGGGCGGACAGGTATTAAAGGCTACACCTTC

D: TRBD2
V: TRBV27
J: TRBJ2-7
size: NA
CDR3: CASSRAGGESYEQYF
DNA: TGTGCCAGCAGTCGTGCGGGGGGCGAATCCTACGAGCAGTACTTC

D: NA
V: TRBV4-1
J: TRBJ2-3
size: NA
CDR3: CASSQEGGTASGDTQYF
DNA: TGCGCCAGCAGCCAAGAGGGCGGGACAGCATCGGGTGATACGCAGTATTTT

D: TRBD2
V: TRBV5-6
J: TRBJ2-3
size: NA
CDR3: CASSLVKREPSTDTQYF
DNA: TGTGCCAGCAGCTTGGTAAAGCGGGAGCCTAGCACAGATACGCAGTATTTT

D: NA
V: TRBV27
J: TRBJ2-5
size: NA
CDR3: CASSNDRTADQETQYF
DNA: TGTGCCAGCAGCAATGACAGGACCGCCGACCAAGAGACCCAGTACTTC

D: TRBD1
V: TRBV7-9
J: TRBJ2-5
size: NA
CDR3: CASSYNPGQGRTQYF
DNA: TGTGCCAGCAGCTATAATCCGGGACAGGGGAGGACCCAGTACTTC

D: TRBD1
V: TRBV4-1
J: TRBJ2-7
size: NA
CDR3: CASSQQLQGEEQYF
DNA: TGCGCCAGCAGCCAGCAACTACAGGGGGAAGAGCAGTACTTC

D: TRBD2
V: TRBV9
J: TRBJ2-3
size: NA
CDR3: CASSVGLANTDTQYF
DNA: TGTGCCAGCAGCGTCGGACTAGCAAACACAGATACGCAGTATTTT

D: NA
V: TRBV21-1
J: TRBJ1-2
size: NA
CDR3: CARQPFGYTF
DNA: TGTGCCAGACAGCCCTTTGGCTACACCTTC

D: NA
V: TRBV5-1
J: TRBJ2-7
size: NA
CDR3: CASSARDTGSYEQYF
DNA: TGCGCCAGCAGCGCCCGGGACACCGGTTCCTACGAGCAGTACTTC

D: NA
V: TRBV5-4
J: TRBJ1-1
size: NA
CDR3: CASSFSNRPTEAFF
DNA: TGTGCCAGCAGCTTTTCGAACAGGCCCACTGAAGCTTTCTTT

D: NA
V: TRBV12-5
J: TRBJ1-1
size: NA
CDR3: CASGFQGTTEAFF
DNA: TGTGCTAGTGGTTTCCAGGGTACCACTGAAGCTTTCTTT

D: TRBD1
V: TRBV6-1
J: TRBJ2-7
size: NA
CDR3: CASRQGAHEQYF
DNA: TGTGCCAGCAGGCAGGGGGCACACGAGCAGTACTTC

D: TRBD2
V: TRBV7-9
J: TRBJ2-1
size: once
CDR3: CASSLTSARNEQFF
DNA: TGTGCCAGCAGCTTAACTAGCGCGCGCAATGAGCAGTTCTTC

D: NA
V: TRBV7-3
J: TRBJ2-2
size: NA
CDR3: CASSLSGAGELFF
DNA: TGTGCCAGCAGCTTAAGCGGGGCCGGGGAGCTGTTTTTT

D: TRBD1
V: TRBV13
J: TRBJ2-4
size: NA
CDR3: CASSVLQGASKNIQYF
DNA: TGTGCCAGCAGCGTGTTACAGGGGGCGAGCAAAAACATTCAGTACTTC

D: TRBD2
V: TRBV9
J: TRBJ2-2
size: NA
CDR3: CGSSYRPSGTAGELFF
DNA: TGTGGCAGCAGCTATAGACCTAGCGGGACGGCCGGGGAGCTGTTTTTT

D: TRBD1
V: TRBV28
J: TRBJ1-1
size: NA
CDR3: CASSWTGGTEAFF
DNA: TGTGCCAGCAGTTGGACAGGGGGCACTGAAGCTTTCTTT

D: TRBD1
V: TRBV27
J: TRBJ2-5
size: NA
CDR3: CASSATGGIRETQYF
DNA: TGTGCCAGCAGTGCGACAGGGGGCATACGAGAGACCCAGTACTTC

D: TRBD2
V: TRBV5-1
J: TRBJ2-1
size: NA
CDR3: CASSSSLAGGPDEQFF
DNA: TGCGCCAGCAGCTCCTCCCTAGCGGGGGGTCCCGATGAGCAGTTCTTC

D: NA
V: TRBV2
J: TRBJ1-1
size: once
CDR3: CASSEGRAGTEAFF
DNA: TGTGCCAGCAGTGAGGGGAGGGCCGGCACTGAAGCTTTCTTT

D: TRBD1
V: TRBV19
J: TRBJ2-7
size: once
CDR3: CASSSGQGAYEQYF
DNA: TGTGCCAGTAGCTCGGGGCAGGGGGCCTACGAGCAGTACTTC

D: TRBD1
V: TRBV5-6
J: TRBJ2-4
size: NA
CDR3: CASSSTGVQYF
DNA: TGTGCCAGCAGTTCTACAGGGGTTCAGTACTTC

D: NA
V: TRBV6-1
J: TRBJ2-1
size: NA
CDR3: CASSEYSSYNEQFF
DNA: TGTGCCAGCAGTGAGTACTCCTCCTACAATGAGCAGTTCTTC

D: TRBD2
V: TRBV27
J: TRBJ2-6
size: NA
CDR3: CASSFLAGGPSGANVLTF
DNA: TGTGCCAGCAGTTTCCTAGCGGGAGGCCCCTCTGGGGCCAACGTCCTGACTTTC

D: TRBD1
V: TRBV4-1
J: TRBJ1-2
size: NA
CDR3: CASSQTPYRGRISGYTF
DNA: TGCGCCAGCAGCCAAACCCCCTACAGGGGTCGGATTTCAGGCTACACCTTC

D: NA
V: TRBV27
J: TRBJ2-1
size: NA
CDR3: CATRRGRNYNEQFF
DNA: TGTGCCACCCGCCGAGGCAGAAACTACAATGAGCAGTTCTTC

D: NA
V: TRBV10-3
J: TRBJ1-6
size: NA
CDR3: CAIRGRTHYSPLHF
DNA: TGTGCCATCAGAGGACGGACACACTATTCACCCCTCCACTTT

D: NA
V: TRBV25-1
J: TRBJ2-5
size: NA
CDR3: CASSGGRPAYQETQYF
DNA: TGTGCCAGCAGTGGGGGGAGGCCGGCTTACCAAGAGACCCAGTACTTC

D: NA
V: TRBV7-9
J: TRBJ1-1
size: NA
CDR3: CASSPERSATRNTEAFF
DNA: TGTGCCAGCAGCCCGGAGAGGAGCGCCACAAGGAACACTGAAGCTTTCTTT

D: TRBD1
V: TRBV5-1
J: TRBJ2-7
size: NA
CDR3: CASSLRQGGTYEQYF
DNA: TGCGCCAGCAGCTTGAGACAGGGGGGGACCTACGAGCAGTACTTC

D: TRBD2
V: TRBV5-1
J: TRBJ2-1
size: NA
CDR3: CASSLVLAGGDHEQFF
DNA: TGCGCCAGCAGCTTAGTACTAGCGGGAGGGGACCATGAGCAGTTCTTC

D: NA
V: TRBV7-9
J: TRBJ1-2
size: NA
CDR3: CASSFRLLDGYTF
DNA: TGTGCCAGCAGCTTCAGGTTGTTGGATGGCTACACCTTC

D: TRBD1
V: TRBV7-6
J: TRBJ2-3
size: NA
CDR3: CASSLPGQVGADTQYF
DNA: TGTGCCAGCAGCCTCCCGGGACAGGTGGGGGCAGATACGCAGTATTTT

D: NA
V: TRBV7-7
J: TRBJ2-2
size: NA
CDR3: CASSLGSTGELFF
DNA: TGTGCCAGCAGCTTAGGGAGCACCGGGGAGCTGTTTTTT

D: TRBD2
V: TRBV11-2
J: TRBJ2-7
size: NA
CDR3: CASSYGTSGGTYEQYF
DNA: TGTGCCAGCAGCTACGGGACTAGCGGGGGAACCTACGAGCAGTACTTC

D: NA
V: TRBV27
J: TRBJ2-7
size: NA
CDR3: CASSLGSGEVYEQYF
DNA: TGTGCCAGCAGTTTAGGGAGTGGGGAAGTTTACGAGCAGTACTTC

D: TRBD1
V: TRBV27
J: TRBJ2-7
size: once
CDR3: CATWDSSYEQYF
DNA: TGTGCCACCTGGGACAGTTCCTACGAGCAGTACTTC

D: NA
V: TRBV6-1
J: TRBJ2-1
size: NA
CDR3: CASSERVTGFNEQFF
DNA: TGTGCCAGCAGTGAAAGGGTTACAGGGTTTAATGAGCAGTTCTTC

D: TRBD1
V: TRBV2
J: TRBJ2-7
size: NA
CDR3: CARQQDRSYEQYF
DNA: TGTGCCAGGCAACAGGACAGGTCCTACGAGCAGTACTTC

D: NA
V: TRBV15
J: TRBJ2-1
size: once
CDR3: CATSRDLGGIQNEQFF
DNA: TGTGCCACCAGCAGAGATCTAGGCGGGATTCAGAATGAGCAGTTCTTC

D: TRBD1
V: TRBV7-9
J: TRBJ2-1
size: few
CDR3: CASRSPNTGTGDNEQFF
DNA: TGTGCCAGCAGGAGTCCAAACACCGGGACAGGGGATAATGAGCAGTTCTTC